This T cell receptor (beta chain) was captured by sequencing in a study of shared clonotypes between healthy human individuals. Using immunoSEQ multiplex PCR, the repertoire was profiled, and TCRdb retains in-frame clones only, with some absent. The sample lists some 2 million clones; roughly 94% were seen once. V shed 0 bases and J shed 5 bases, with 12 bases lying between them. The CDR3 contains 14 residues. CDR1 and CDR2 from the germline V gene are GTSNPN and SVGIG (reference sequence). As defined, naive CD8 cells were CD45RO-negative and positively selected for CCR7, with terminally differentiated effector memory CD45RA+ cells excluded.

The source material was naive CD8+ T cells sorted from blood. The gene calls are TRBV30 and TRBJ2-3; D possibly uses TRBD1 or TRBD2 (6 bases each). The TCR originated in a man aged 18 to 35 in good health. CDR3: CAWSVLGGGDTQYF. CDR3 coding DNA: TGTGCCTGGAGTGTACTCGGAGGGGGAGATACGCAGTATTTT.